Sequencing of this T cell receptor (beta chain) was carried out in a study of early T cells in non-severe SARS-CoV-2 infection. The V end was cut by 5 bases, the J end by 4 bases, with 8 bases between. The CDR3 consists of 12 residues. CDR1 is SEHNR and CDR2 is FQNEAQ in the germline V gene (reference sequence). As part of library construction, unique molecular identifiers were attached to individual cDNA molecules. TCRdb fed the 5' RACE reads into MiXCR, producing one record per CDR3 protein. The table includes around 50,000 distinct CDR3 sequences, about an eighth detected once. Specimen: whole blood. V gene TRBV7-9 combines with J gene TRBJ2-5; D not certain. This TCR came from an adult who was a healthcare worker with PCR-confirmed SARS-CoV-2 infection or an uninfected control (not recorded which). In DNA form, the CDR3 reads TGTGCCAGCAGCCCCCCGGGAGAGACCCAGTACTTC. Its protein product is CASSPPGETQYF.